A selection of T cell receptor beta chains follows, all from one sample in a study of T-cell reconstitution after alpha-beta-depleted transplantation in children. TCRdb recomputed calls from the PCR reads with MiXCR, one row per CDR3 protein. The sample lists about 400,000 distinct CDR3 sequences; roughly 22% were seen once. The source material was PBMCs from the stem cell graft donor, sampled from the stem cell graft. The origin of the receptors is a human donor who donated a stem cell graft to a child with acute myeloid leukemia. Both conserved end residues are part of each CDR3. A D gene is named only where the DNA matches it firmly. For some rows the clone size is stated as once, few or many, or as a class when expanded; others skip it.

>TRBJ2-3|TRBV9|TRBD1|NA|17
TGTGCCAGCAGCGTAGCCCCCGGGACAGGAGACACAGATACGCAGTATTTT
CASSVAPGTGDTDTQYF
>TRBJ2-3|TRBV20-1|NA|few|16
TGCAGTGCTAGAGATCGACTAGTGGCTAGCACAGATACGCAGTATTTT
CSARDRLVASTDTQYF
>TRBJ2-7|TRBV5-1|TRBD2|medium-sized|14
TGCGCCAGCAGCGAGCGGGGTATCTCCTACGAGCAGTACTTC
CASSERGISYEQYF
>TRBJ2-1|TRBV6-5|TRBD2|many|16
TGTGCCAGCAGTTACTTTTTGGCGGGAGCACGCAATGAGCAGTTCTTC
CASSYFLAGARNEQFF
>TRBJ2-1|TRBV24-1|TRBD1|NA|16
TGTGCCACCAGTGATCATGACAGGGGGCGAAAGGATGAGCAGTTCTTC
CATSDHDRGRKDEQFF
>TRBJ2-7|TRBV28|NA|NA|14
TGTGCCAGCAGCCTGACATCCATGGCCGACGAGCAGTACTTC
CASSLTSMADEQYF
>TRBJ2-3|TRBV12-3/TRBV12-4|NA|many|13
TGTGCCAGCAGTTTATCAGCGTCAGATACGCAGTATTTT
CASSLSASDTQYF
>TRBJ2-5|TRBV12-3/TRBV12-4|NA|NA|15
TGTGCCAGCAGTTTAACAGTGGGAGCCACGGAGACCCAGTACTTC
CASSLTVGATETQYF
>TRBJ2-7|TRBV25-1|TRBD1|NA|13
TGTGCCAGCACCACAGGGGGCTCCTACGAGCAGTACTTC
CASTTGGSYEQYF
>TRBJ2-5|TRBV10-2|TRBD2|NA|13
TGCGCCAGCACTGAGCGGGGCTGGGAGACCCAGTACTTC
CASTERGWETQYF
>TRBJ2-7|TRBV20-1|TRBD1|few|14
TGCAGTGCAGAAAGACAGGGGGCGCAAAACGAGCAGTACTTC
CSAERQGAQNEQYF